The 16 T cell receptor beta chains reported below all come from one sample, sequenced in a study of T cell repertoires in cytomegalovirus infection. TCRdb recomputed calls from the reads with MiXCR, one row per CDR3 protein. Of hundreds of thousands of distinct CDR3 sequences in the sample, around 9.1% were seen once. The sample comprised PBMCs. These receptors came from a human donor in good health (CMV status not recorded). Some clones in this sample may be carry-over from other donors' samples.

This clonotype was seen at least ten times. The rearrangement links TRBV7-2 to TRBJ2-5; 13 nucleotides line up with TRBD2. The CDR3 covers 15 residues. V lost 4 bases to trimming and J lost 3 bases; unmatched junction nucleotides: 2. The V gene's germline CDR1 is SGHTA and CDR2 FQGNSA. CDR3 region: CASSSGTSGEETQYF. As DNA, the CDR3 is TGTGCCAGCAGCTCAGGGACTAGCGGGGAAGAGACCCAGTACTTC.

This clonotype was recorded a few times. The chain combines TRBV29-1 with TRBJ1-1, with D unclear. V lost 8 bases, J lost 0 bases, and 7 bases lay in between. This CDR3 comprises 11 residues. Germline values: CDR1 SQVTM, CDR2 ANQGSEA. Here the CDR3 DNA reads TGCAGCTCTAGGATGAACACTGAAGCTTTCTTT. It is translated as CSSRMNTEAFF.

In this sample, this clonotype turned up many times. V usage is TRBV20-1 and J usage is TRBJ2-7; D unclear. The CDR3 totals 14 residues. V was trimmed by 0 bases and J by 3 bases, leaving 12 bases between them. Germline lookup yields CDR1 DFQATT and CDR2 SNEGSKA (reference sequence). The CDR3 loop is CSARDRQRIYEQYF. Written as DNA, the CDR3 is TGCAGTGCTAGAGATCGGCAACGCATCTACGAGCAGTACTTC.

This clonotype was counted at least ten times. The genes are TRBV20-1 and TRBJ2-7, with D possibly TRBD2 on 6 matching bases. With 3 bases removed from V and 3 bases from J, the gap between germline ends came to 18 bases. The CDR3 has 15 residues. Germline V gene data show CDR1 as DFQATT and CDR2 as SNEGSKA (reference sequence). CDR3 DNA: TGCAGTGCTAGTACCCCCGGGGGTGTCTTCTACGAGCAGTACGTC. As protein: CSASTPGGVFYEQYV.

This clonotype was found many times. The chain is built from TRBV7-9 and TRBJ2-3; no reliable D call. Trimming left V 1 base short and J 6 bases short, with 14 bases between. There are 15 residues in the CDR3. CDR1 and CDR2 (germline): SEHNR, FQNEAQ (reference sequence). The CDR3 nucleotides are TGTGCCAGCAGCTTAGTTCCCCCCTTGGAGGATACGCAGTATTTT. Protein product: CASSLVPPLEDTQYF.

This clonotype was counted ten times or more. This chain uses TRBV11-2 with TRBJ2-2; D gene uncertain. CDR1 and CDR2 from the germline V gene are SGHAT and FQNNGV. The ends were cut back, 1 base at V and 3 bases at J, with 15 bases in the middle. CDR3 size: 17 residues. CDR3 DNA sequence: TGTGCCAGCAGCTTAGTGCCCGAGCCAGGACACACCGGGGAGCTGTTTTTT. Amino acids: CASSLVPEPGHTGELFF.

The gene calls are TRBV9 and TRBJ2-6; D unresolved. V was pared by 4 bases and J by 0 bases, with 8 bases between. The germline CDR1 and CDR2 sequences are SGDLS and YYNGEE. The length of the CDR3 is 15 residues. DNA of the CDR3: TGTGCCAGCAGCCCCCGGTACTCTGGGGCCAACGTCCTGACTTTC. Protein product: CASSPRYSGANVLTF.

This clonotype has at least ten counts. The J gene is TRBJ2-5, the V gene TRBV5-4; the D gene is possibly TRBD1 (6 bases). V was pared by 1 base and J by 7 bases, with 11 bases between. The CDR3 covers 13 residues. Looked up from germline, CDR1 is SGHNT and CDR2 is YYREEE (reference sequence). CDR3 DNA sequence: TGTGCCAGCAGCTTGAGCGGACAGATGACCCAGTACTTC. This codes for CASSLSGQMTQYF.

The chain joins TRBV29-1 to TRBJ2-2, with 9 bases identical to TRBD1. V lost 5 bases and J lost 7; bases outside the gene matches: 8. Germline V lookup: CDR1 SQVTM, CDR2 ANQGSEA. The CDR3 contains 14 residues. The CDR3 protein is CSVRGTGFVGELFF. CDR3 DNA: TGCAGCGTTAGAGGGACAGGGTTTGTCGGGGAGCTGTTTTTT.

This chain links TRBV28 with TRBJ2-7; D assignment may be TRBD1 or TRBD2 (5 bases each). The CDR3 contains 17 residues. The ends were cut back, 5 bases at V and 6 bases at J, with 26 bases in the middle. Germline V lookup: CDR1 MDHEN, CDR2 SYDVKM. CDR3 amino acids: CASSLPDGTLFSGEQYV. CDR3 bases: TGTGCCAGCAGTCTACCAGACGGGACCTTATTTTCGGGCGAGCAGTACGTC.

This clonotype was picked up many times. This chain connects TRBV6-5 to TRBJ1-4; D is possibly TRBD1 (6 bases). V was pared by 5 bases and J by 10 bases, with 17 bases between. The CDR3 runs to 14 residues. CDR1 and CDR2 from the germline V gene are MNHEY and SVGAGI. The CDR3 DNA sequence: TGTGCCAGCAGTCCCGACAGGAAAAGGGGAAAACTGTTTTTT. It encodes CASSPDRKRGKLFF.

Points on this clonotype: A much bigger clone sits one base away, suggesting this may be a read error. This sequence joins TRBV6-6 and TRBJ1-6; D is unresolved. Germline V gives CDR1 MNHNY, CDR2 SVGAGI (reference sequence). The CDR3 totals 17 residues. V lost 5 bases and J 11 bases, leaving 25 bases between the germline ends. The CDR3 nucleotides are TGTGCCAGCAGTCCAAACAAGAGGTCGCCCGGAGGTCCACCCCTCCACTTT. Residues: CASSPNKRSPGGPPLHF.

This clonotype was observed at least ten times. The chain joins TRBV20-1 to TRBJ1-6; unclear D gene. The CDR3 length is 13 residues. CDR1 is DFQATT, CDR2 SNEGSKA, per germline (reference sequence). Trimming left V 3 bases short and J 7 bases short, with 10 bases between. CDR3 protein: CSASEVWNSPLHF. CDR3 DNA sequence: TGCAGTGCTAGTGAAGTGTGGAATTCACCCCTCCACTTT.

This clonotype was found many times. The chain uses TRBV4-1 and TRBJ2-4, with 7 bases aligning to TRBD1. The CDR3 has 17 residues. Germline V gene data show CDR1 as MGHRA and CDR2 as YSYEKL. The trim removed 3 bases at V and 5 bases at J, leaving 13 bases unmatched. The CDR3 sequence is CASSQGSQGTAQNIQYF. The DNA for the CDR3 is TGCGCCAGCAGCCAGGGCTCTCAAGGGACAGCGCAAAACATTCAGTACTTC.

This clonotype has ten or more counts. The V call is TRBV20-1, the J call TRBJ1-1; weak D call: TRBD1 (5 bases). Trimming took 2 bases from V and 2 from J, leaving 12 bases between them. The CDR3 covers 14 residues. Germline CDR1 and CDR2: DFQATT and SNEGSKA (reference sequence). In DNA, the CDR3 is TGCAGTGCTAGATTGATGGGGGGTAACACTGAAGCTTTCTTT. Its protein product is CSARLMGGNTEAFF.

Comment on this clonotype: The conserved closing phenylalanine or tryptophan is absent in this CDR3, likely reflecting a read error. The genes are TRBV29-1 and TRBJ2-3, with D tentatively TRBD2 (5 bases). This CDR3 contains 10 residues. V shed 3 bases and J shed 11 bases, with 9 bases lying between them. The germline gives CDR1 SQVTM, CDR2 ANQGSEA. This chain's CDR3 is CSVDAGMQYL. The CDR3 coding sequence is TGCAGCGTTGATGCCGGGATGCAGTATCTT.